This T cell receptor beta chain was identified in a study of T cell changes during pregnancy in multiple sclerosis. Only in-frame clones appear in the TCRdb table, and some are missing; sequencing was by immunoSEQ multiplex PCR. This table has approximately 74,000 clones, about 92% appearing once. With V trimmed by 3 bases and J by 1 base, 10 bases remained unmatched. The CDR3 totals 17 residues. CDR1 is LNHDA, CDR2 SQIVND, per germline (reference sequence). The rearrangement uses TRBV19 and TRBJ1-1, with TRBD1 matching 8 bases. This sequence was found in a female donor with multiple sclerosis, enrolled in a pregnancy study. Sequenced here: peripheral blood, sampled before pregnancy. The CDR3 nucleotides read TGTGCCAGTAGTATCTTCGTGACAGGGGACTCGAACACTGAAGCTTTCTTT. As protein: CASSIFVTGDSNTEAFF.